This T cell receptor beta chain was captured by sequencing in a study of patients and donors after allogeneic stem cell transplantation (dated by TCRdb to 2018 to 2021). Note on this clonotype: Its cognate antigen has yet to be identified. Base qualities are missing; no much larger clone stands one base away.

Trimming removed 4 bases from V and 3 bases from J, leaving 13 bases between the germline ends. The CDR3, from cysteine to phenylalanine, totals 14 residues. Only the CDR3 DNA is retained, 42 bases long and in frame from the first base. CDR1 and CDR2, per the germline V gene, are SGHRS and YFSETQ. Libraries were constructed by RT-PCR. Data came from a NextSeq 550. TCRdb took the public reads, trimmed them with fastp at Q25, ran MiXCR for clone calling and kept in-frame beta chains. When rows share a CDR3 protein, they turn into one entry using the most common DNA and genes. This sample gives about 400,000 distinct CDR3 sequences in total; roughly 17% of them show up just once. The top ten clonotypes cover less than 8% of the sample.

The sequenced sample consisted of blood, either unsorted or a sorted T cell fraction (not recorded which). The chain is encoded by TRBV5-1 joined to TRBJ1-2; the D gene is not confidently resolved. The sequence was obtained from a human donor who was either an allogeneic HSCT recipient or a stem cell or donor lymphocyte infusion donor (not recorded which). It is not recorded whose cells these are; they may come from a transplant donor. The DNA is TGCGCCAGCAGCCCAGAACGGCGGCACTATGGCTACACCTTC. This encodes CASSPERRHYGYTF.